This TCR beta chain was sequenced in a study of graft-versus-host responses after intestinal transplantation. The V segment lost 4 bases and the J segment 3 bases; nucleotides outside the gene matches: 8. This CDR3 is 17 amino acids long. Germline V CDR1 and CDR2: LNHDA, SQIVND (reference sequence). Responders (about 200,000, CFSE-labeled) met about 200,000 stimulators that were irradiated and violet-dye-labeled. The table came from immunoSEQ multiplex PCR; TCRdb's copy has only in-frame clones and leaves some out. Counted here are several thousand clones, 27% occurring once; the ten biggest clones make up about 5%.

This specimen was alloreactive CD8+ T cells from a mixed lymphocyte reaction culture, taken before transplantation. Subset denoted: CFSE-low proliferating T cells sorted from roughly 6-day pre-transplant mixed lymphocyte reaction (GvH or HvG direction). The chain couples TRBV19 to TRBJ1-3, with 11 bases identical to TRBD1. The origin of this receptor is a human patient who was an organ donor for intestinal transplantation. CDR3 protein: CASSRKDRGRFGNTIYF. CDR3 nucleotide sequence: TGTGCCAGTAGTAGGAAGGACAGGGGGCGTTTTGGAAACACCATATATTTT.